This T cell receptor beta chain was sequenced during a study of cytomegalovirus exposure and HLA in healthy donors. Study-wide background: Approximately 190 million T cells yielded 100 million or so unique TCR beta sequences in earlier analysis. General study points: A later analysis showed TCR association rates differing by HLA locus, peaking at DRB1 and lowest at HLA-C. Donors were assumed by presence/absence analyses to have roughly uniform sequencing depth. In a later analysis, a genetic analysis reported fewer productive-TCR N-insertions in an Asian-associated ancestry cluster than the cohort average.

This CDR3 region has 18 residues. Per germline, CDR1 SGHNT and CDR2 YENEEA. V trimming: 5 bases; J trimming: 9 bases; junction bases outside the gene matches: 21. The primer mix had 60 Vbeta and 13 Jbeta primers. Some clones are missing from TCRdb's copy, which holds only in-frame ones; the method was immunoSEQ multiplex PCR. The sample holds hundreds of thousands of clones, 76% seen once. This clone was counted only a few times. Its antigen remains unidentified. The origin of this receptor is a man between 18 and 29 years old in good health and CMV-seronegative. This rearrangement joins TRBV11-3 to TRBJ2-1; TRBD2 aligns across 8 bases. The specimen sequenced was PBMCs. This CDR3 is CASSLTSGGGGHVTEQFF. The CDR3 DNA reads as TGTGCCAGCAGCCTCACCTCCGGGGGGGGAGGCCACGTCACTGAGCAGTTCTTC.